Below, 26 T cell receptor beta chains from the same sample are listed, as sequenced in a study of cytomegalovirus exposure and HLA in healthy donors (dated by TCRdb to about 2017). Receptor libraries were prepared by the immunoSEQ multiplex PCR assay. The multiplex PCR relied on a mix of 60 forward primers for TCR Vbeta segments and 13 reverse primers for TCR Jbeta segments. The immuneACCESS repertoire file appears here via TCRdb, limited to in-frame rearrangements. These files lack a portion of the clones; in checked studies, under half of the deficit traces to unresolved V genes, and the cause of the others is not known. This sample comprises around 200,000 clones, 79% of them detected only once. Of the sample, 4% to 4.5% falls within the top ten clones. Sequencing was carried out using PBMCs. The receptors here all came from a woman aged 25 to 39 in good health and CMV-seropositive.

The CDR3 bases are TGTGCCAGCACCTTCAGGGGAGAGAACACTGAAGCTTTCTTT. Translated: CASTFRGENTEAFF. V gene TRBV6-6 combines with J gene TRBJ1-1, with a possible D match to TRBD1 (6 bases). The germline V gene encodes CDR1 MNHNY and CDR2 SVGAGI (reference sequence). This CDR3 spans 14 amino acids. V dropped 7 bases and J dropped 1 base, with 13 bases sitting between them.

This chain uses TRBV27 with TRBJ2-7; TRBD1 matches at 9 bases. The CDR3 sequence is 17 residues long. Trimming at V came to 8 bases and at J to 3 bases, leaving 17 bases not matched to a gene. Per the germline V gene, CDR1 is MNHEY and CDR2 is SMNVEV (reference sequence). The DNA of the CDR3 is TGTGCCAGCGGGTCCCTATTTACGGGACAGGGTGTCTACGAGCAGTACTTC. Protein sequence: CASGSLFTGQGVYEQYF.

The CDR3 sequence is CSGQGSTEAFF. The DNA for the CDR3 is TGCAGCGGGCAGGGAAGCACTGAAGCTTTCTTT. V and J are TRBV29-1 and TRBJ1-1, with D possibly TRBD1 on 5 matching bases. The V gene lost 7 bases and the J gene lost 4 bases, with 10 bases spanning the gap. The CDR3 is made up of 11 amino acids. Germline lookup yields CDR1 SQVTM and CDR2 ANQGSEA.

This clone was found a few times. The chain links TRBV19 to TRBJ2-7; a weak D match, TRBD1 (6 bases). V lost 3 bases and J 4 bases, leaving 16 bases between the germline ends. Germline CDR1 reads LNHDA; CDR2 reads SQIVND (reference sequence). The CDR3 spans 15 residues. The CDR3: CASSMGGQLRYEQYF. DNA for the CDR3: TGTGCCAGTAGTATGGGCGGACAGCTCAGGTACGAGCAGTACTTC.

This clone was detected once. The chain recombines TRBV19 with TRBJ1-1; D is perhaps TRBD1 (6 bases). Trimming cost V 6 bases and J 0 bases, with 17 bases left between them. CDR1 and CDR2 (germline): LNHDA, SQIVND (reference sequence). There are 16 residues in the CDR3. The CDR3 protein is CASSSGAWDMNTEAFF. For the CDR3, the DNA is TGTGCCAGTAGCTCAGGGGCATGGGACATGAACACTGAAGCTTTCTTT. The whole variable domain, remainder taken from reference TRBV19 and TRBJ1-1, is DGGITQSPKYLFRKEGQNVTLSCEQNLNHDAMYWYRQDPGQGLRLIYYSQIVNDFQKGDIAEGYSVSREKKESFPLTVTSAQKNPTAFYLCASSSGAWDMNTEAFFGQGTRLTVV.

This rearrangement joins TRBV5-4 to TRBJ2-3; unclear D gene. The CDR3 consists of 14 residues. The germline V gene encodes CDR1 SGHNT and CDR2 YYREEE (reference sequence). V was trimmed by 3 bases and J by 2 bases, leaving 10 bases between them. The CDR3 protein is CASSSWASTDTQYF. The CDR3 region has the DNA TGTGCCAGCAGCTCATGGGCGTCCACAGATACGCAGTATTTT.

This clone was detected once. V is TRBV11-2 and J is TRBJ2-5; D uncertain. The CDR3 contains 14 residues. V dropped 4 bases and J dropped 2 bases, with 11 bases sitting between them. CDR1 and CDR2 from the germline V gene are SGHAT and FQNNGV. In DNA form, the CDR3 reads TGTGCCAGCAGCTATAGTTCCCGGCAAGAGACCCAGTACTTC. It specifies CASSYSSRQETQYF.

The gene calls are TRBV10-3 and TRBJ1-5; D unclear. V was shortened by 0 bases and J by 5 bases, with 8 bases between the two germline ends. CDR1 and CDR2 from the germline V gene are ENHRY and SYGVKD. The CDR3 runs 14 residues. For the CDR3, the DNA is TGTGCCATCAGTGAGTCCGCCGGGGATCAGCCCCAGCATTTT. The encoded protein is CAISESAGDQPQHF.

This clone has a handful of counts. DNA for the CDR3: TGCAGCGTATGCAGGGGCACAGATACGCAGTATTTT. Amino acids: CSVCRGTDTQYF. The chain recombines TRBV29-1 with TRBJ2-3; tentatively, D is TRBD1 (5 bases). The V and J ends lost 6 bases and 1 base respectively, with 8 bases between them. CDR1 and CDR2 from the germline V gene are SQVTM and ANQGSEA. This CDR3 region has 12 residues.

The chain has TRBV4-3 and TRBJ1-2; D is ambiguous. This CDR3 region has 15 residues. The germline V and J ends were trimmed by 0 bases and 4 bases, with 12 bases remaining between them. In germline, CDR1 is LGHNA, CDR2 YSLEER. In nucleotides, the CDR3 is TGCGCCAGCAGCCAAGATGTCGTCGGTACCTATGGCTACACCTTC. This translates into CASSQDVVGTYGYTF.

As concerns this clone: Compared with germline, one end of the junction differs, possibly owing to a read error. The CDR3 is CAGSTAGSPLHF. CDR3 DNA sequence: TGTGCCGGCAGCACCGCGGGGTCACCCCTCCACTTT. The V call is TRBV7-2, the J call TRBJ1-6; the D is unclear. The germline gives CDR1 SGHTA, CDR2 FQGNSA. This CDR3 is 12 amino acids long.

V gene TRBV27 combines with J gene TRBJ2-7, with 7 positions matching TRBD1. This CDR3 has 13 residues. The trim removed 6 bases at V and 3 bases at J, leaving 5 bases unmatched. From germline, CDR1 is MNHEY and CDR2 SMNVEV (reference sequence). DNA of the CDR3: TGTGCCAGCAGAGACAGGGCAGACTACGAGCAGTACTTC. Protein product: CASRDRADYEQYF.

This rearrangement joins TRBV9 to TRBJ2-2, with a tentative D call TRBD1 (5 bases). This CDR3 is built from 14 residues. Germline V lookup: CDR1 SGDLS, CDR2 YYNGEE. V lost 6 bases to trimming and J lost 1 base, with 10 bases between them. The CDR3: CASNSRGNTGELFF. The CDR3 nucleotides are TGTGCCAGCAACTCTAGGGGGAACACCGGGGAGCTGTTTTTT.

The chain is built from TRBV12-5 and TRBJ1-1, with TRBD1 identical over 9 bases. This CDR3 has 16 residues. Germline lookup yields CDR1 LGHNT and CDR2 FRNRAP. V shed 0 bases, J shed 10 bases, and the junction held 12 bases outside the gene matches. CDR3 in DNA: TGTGCTAGTGGTTTGGTTCTCGGACAGGGGCCTGTGAGAGCTTTCTTT. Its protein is CASGLVLGQGPVRAFF.

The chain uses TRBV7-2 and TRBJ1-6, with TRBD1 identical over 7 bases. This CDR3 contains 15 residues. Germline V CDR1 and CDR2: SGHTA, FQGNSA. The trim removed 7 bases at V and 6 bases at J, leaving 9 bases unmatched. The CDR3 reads CASTLLRQGNSPLHF. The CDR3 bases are TGTGCCAGCACCCTACTCAGACAGGGTAATTCACCCCTCCACTTT.

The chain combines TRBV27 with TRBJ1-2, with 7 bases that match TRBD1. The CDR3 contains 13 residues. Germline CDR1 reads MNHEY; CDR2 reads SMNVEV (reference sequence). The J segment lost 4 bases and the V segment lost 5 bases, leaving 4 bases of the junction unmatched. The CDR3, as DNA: TGTGCCAGCAGTCTACAGGGGTCCTATGGCTACACCTTC. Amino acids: CASSLQGSYGYTF.

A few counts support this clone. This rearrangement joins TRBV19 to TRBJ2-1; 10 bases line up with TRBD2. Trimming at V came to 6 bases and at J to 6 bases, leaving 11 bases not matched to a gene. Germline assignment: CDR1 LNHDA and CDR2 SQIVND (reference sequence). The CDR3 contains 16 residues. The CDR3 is CASRGDGLADTNEQFF. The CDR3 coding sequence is TGTGCCAGTAGGGGGGACGGACTAGCGGATACCAATGAGCAGTTCTTC.

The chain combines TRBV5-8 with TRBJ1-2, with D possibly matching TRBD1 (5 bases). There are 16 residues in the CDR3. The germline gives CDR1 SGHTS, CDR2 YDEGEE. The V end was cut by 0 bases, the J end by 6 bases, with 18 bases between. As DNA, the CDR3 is TGTGCCAGCAGCTTGGCCCCGGACATGGAGGGACATGGCTACACCTTC. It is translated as CASSLAPDMEGHGYTF.

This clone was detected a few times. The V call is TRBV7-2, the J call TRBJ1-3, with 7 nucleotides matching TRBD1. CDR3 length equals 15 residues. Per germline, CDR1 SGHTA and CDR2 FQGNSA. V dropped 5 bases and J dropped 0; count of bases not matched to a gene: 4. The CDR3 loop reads CASSATGFSGNTIYF. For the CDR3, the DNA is TGTGCCAGCAGCGCGACAGGGTTCTCTGGAAACACCATATATTTT.

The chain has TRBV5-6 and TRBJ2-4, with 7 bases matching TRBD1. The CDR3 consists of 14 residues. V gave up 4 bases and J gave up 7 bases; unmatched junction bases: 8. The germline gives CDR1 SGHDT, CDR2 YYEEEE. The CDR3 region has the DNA TGTGCCAGCAGCCTTAGGGGGCCGAGGAACATTCAGTACTTC. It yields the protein CASSLRGPRNIQYF.

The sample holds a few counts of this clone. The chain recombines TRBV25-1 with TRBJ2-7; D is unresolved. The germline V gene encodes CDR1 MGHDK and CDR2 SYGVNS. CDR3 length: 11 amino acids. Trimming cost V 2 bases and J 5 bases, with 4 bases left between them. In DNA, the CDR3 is TGTGCCAGCAGTGAAGGCAACGAGCAGTACTTC. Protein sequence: CASSEGNEQYF.

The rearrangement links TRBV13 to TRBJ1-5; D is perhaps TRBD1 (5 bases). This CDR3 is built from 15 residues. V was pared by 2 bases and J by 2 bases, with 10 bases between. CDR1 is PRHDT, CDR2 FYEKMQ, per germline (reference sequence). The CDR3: CASSLSGGGNQPQHF. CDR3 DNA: TGTGCCAGCAGCTTATCAGGAGGGGGCAATCAGCCCCAGCATTTT.

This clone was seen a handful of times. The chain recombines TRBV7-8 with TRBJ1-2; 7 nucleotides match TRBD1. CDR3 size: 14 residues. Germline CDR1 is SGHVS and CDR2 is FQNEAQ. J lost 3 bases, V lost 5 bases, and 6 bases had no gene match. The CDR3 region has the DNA TGTGCCAGCAGCCTTGCCGGGACAGACTATGGCTACACCTTC. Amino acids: CASSLAGTDYGYTF. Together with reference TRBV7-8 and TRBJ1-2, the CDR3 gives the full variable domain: GAGVSQSPRYKVAKRGQDVALRCDPISGHVSLFWYQQALGQGPEFLTYFQNEAQLDKSGLPSDRFFAERPEGSVSTLKIQRTQQEDSAVYLCASSLAGTDYGYTFGSGTRLTVV.

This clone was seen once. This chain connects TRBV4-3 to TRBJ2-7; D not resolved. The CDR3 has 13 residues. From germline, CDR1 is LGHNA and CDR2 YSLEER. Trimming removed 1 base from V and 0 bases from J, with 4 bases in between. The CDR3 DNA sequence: TGCGCCAGCAGCCAAGCTGTCTCCTACGAGCAGTACTTC. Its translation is CASSQAVSYEQYF.

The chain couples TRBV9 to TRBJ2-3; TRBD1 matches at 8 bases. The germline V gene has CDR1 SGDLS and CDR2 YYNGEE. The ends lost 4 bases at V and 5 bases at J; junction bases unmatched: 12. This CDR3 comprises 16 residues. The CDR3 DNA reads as TGTGCCAGCAGCACCCTGAGACAGGGGACTGGAGATACGCAGTATTTT. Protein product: CASSTLRQGTGDTQYF.

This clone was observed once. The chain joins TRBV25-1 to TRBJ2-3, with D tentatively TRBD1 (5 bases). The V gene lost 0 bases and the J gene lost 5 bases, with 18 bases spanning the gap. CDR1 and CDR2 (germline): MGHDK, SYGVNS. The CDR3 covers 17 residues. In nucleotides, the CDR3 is TGTGCCAGCAGTGAATACTCCTCCCGAACGACAGAAGATACGCAGTATTTT. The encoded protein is CASSEYSSRTTEDTQYF.